The clone carrying this T cell receptor (beta chain) showed up just a few times. The sample originates from a study of blood T cell repertoires in COVID-19. Study at large: Whether acute or convalescent, the COVID-19 samples came from the United States, Italy and Spain. PBMCs, B-cell-depleted T cells, or T cells provided the cDNA or gDNA that made up the material.

Per the original methods: Researchers report that nucleated cell counts were estimated from reference gene primer amplification. Here immunoSEQ multiplex PCR was the method, and the copy in TCRdb shows in-frame clones only, minus some. That table supplies the V and J calls and clone size; D and trimming were determined from the DNA. The table lists around 78,000 clones, about 89% of them singletons. The CDR3 totals 13 residues. Material for sequencing was peripheral blood. The gene calls are TRBV21-1 and TRBJ2-1; TRBD1 is taken as the D call from the table, unchecked against the DNA. TRBV21-1 is noted as a pseudogene. This clonotype was obtained from an older woman with acute or convalescent COVID-19. CDR3 residues: CASSMFRNNEQFF. The CDR3 region has the DNA TGTGCCAGCAGCATGTTCAGAAACAATGAGCAGTTCTTC.